In its sample, the clone carrying this T cell receptor beta chain was seen many times. Arm-PCR with iRepertoire HTBI primers amplified the CDR3 regions for these TCR beta libraries. In TCRdb, the multiplex PCR reads were re-called with MiXCR into one record per CDR3 protein. This table has about 540,000 distinct CDR3 sequences, about 14% appearing once. Trimming took off 3 bases at V and 0 bases at J, with 5 bases between the two ends. CDR1 and CDR2 from the germline V gene are SEHNR and FQNEAQ (reference sequence). The CDR3 has 13 residues. These data are taken from a study of regulatory T cells in long-lasting Graves disease. Time point here: newly diagnosed GD, antithyroid drugs for less than 3 months. PBMC RNA was the source of the TCR library. The data were also submitted as part of a second study, on T cells in Graves' hyperthyroidism and ophthalmopathy. That study reports: During a first-round RT-PCR of the TCR CDR3, the HTBI primer set was used.

This sample comprised peripheral blood mononuclear cells (PBMCs), obtained at new diagnosis, from a patient treated with antithyroid drugs. V and J are TRBV7-9 and TRBJ1-1; D is ambiguous. The TCR was taken from a man aged 25-40 years with Graves disease. CDR3 sequence reads: CASSFVLNTEAFF. CDR3 nucleotides: TGTGCCAGCAGCTTCGTGCTGAACACTGAAGCTTTCTTT. The full variable domain, its missing parts supplied by reference TRBV7-9 and TRBJ1-1, is DTGVSQNPRHKITKRGQNVTFRCDPISEHNRLYWYRQTLGQGPEFLTYFQNEAQLEKSRLLSDRFSAERPKGSFSTLEIQRTEQGDSAMYLCASSFVLNTEAFFGQGTRLTVV.